This T cell receptor beta chain was captured in a study of shared clonotypes between healthy human individuals. Profiling relied on immunoSEQ multiplex PCR, and the TCRdb table lists in-frame clones only, not all of them. The table has 2,500,000 or so clones, approximately 93% seen once. This CDR3 has 15 amino acids. Losses at the gene ends were 2 bases for V and 3 bases for J; bases not matched to a gene: 4. CDR1 and CDR2 (germline): SGHRS, YFSETQ. The receptor was derived from a man aged 18 to 29 in good health. Some clones in this sample may be carry-over from other donors' samples. Sequenced material: naive CD4+ T cells from PBMCs. Subset given: CD45RA+ positively selected. V and J are TRBV5-1 and TRBJ2-3; 9 bases align to TRBD1. The CDR3 region has the DNA TGCGCCAGCAGCTTCCGCGGGACAGGGACAGATACGCAGTATTTT. Protein product: CASSFRGTGTDTQYF. Looking up the rest from reference TRBV5-1 and TRBJ2-3 gives the full variable domain: KAGVTQTPRYLIKTRGQQVTLSCSPISGHRSVSWYQQTPGQGLQFLFEYFSETQRNKGNFPGRFSGRQFSNSRSEMNVSTLELGDSALYLCASSFRGTGTDTQYFGPGTRLTVL.